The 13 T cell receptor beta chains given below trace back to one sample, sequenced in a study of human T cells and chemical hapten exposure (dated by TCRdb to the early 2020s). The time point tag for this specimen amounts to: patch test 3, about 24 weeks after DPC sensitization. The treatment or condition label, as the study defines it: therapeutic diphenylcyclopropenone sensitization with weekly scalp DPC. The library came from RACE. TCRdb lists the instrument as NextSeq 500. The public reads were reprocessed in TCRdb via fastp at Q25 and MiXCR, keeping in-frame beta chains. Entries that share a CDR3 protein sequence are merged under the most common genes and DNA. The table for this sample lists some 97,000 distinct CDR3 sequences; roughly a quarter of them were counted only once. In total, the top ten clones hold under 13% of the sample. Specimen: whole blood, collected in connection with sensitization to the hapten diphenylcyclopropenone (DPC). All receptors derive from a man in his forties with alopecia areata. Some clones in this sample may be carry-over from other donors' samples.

CDR3 bases: TGCGCCAGCAGCTTGGGGACTACCTACGAGCAGTACTTC. Residues: CASSLGTTYEQYF. This rearrangement joins TRBV5-1 to TRBJ2-7, with D perhaps TRBD2 (6 bases). The V end lost 0 bases, the J end lost 2 bases, and 6 bases lay between the germline ends. The CDR3 runs 13 residues. CDR1 is SGHRS and CDR2 is YFSETQ in the germline V gene.

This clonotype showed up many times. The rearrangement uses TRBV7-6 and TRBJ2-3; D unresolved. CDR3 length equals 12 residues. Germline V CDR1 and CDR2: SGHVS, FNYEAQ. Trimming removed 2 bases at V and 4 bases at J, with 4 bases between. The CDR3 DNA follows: TGTGCCAGCAGCTTACTCCCAGATACGCAGTATTTT. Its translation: CASSLLPDTQYF.

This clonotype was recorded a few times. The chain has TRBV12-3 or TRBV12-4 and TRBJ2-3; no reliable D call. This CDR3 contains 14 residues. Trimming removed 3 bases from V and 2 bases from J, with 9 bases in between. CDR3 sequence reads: CASSLVRYTDTQYF. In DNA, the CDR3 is TGTGCCAGCAGTTTGGTTCGGTACACAGATACGCAGTATTTT.

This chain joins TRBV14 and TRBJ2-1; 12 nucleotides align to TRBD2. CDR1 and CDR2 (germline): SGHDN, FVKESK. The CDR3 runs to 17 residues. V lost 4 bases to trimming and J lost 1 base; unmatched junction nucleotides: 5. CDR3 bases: TGTGCCAGCAGCCGAGGACTAGCGGGGAATTCCTACAATGAGCAGTTCTTC. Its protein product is CASSRGLAGNSYNEQFF.

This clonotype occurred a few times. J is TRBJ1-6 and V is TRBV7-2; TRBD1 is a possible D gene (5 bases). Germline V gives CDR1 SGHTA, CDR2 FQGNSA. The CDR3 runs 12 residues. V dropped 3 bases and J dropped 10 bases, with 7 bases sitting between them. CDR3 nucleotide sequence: TGTGCCAGCAGCTTTAGGGGCTCACCCCTCCACTTT. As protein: CASSFRGSPLHF.

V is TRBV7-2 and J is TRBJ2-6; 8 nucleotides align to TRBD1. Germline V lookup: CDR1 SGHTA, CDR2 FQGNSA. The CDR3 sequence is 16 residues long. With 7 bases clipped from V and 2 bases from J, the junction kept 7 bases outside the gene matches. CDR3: CASTKQGVAGANVLTF. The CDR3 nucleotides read TGTGCCAGCACCAAACAGGGGGTCGCTGGGGCCAACGTCCTGACTTTC.

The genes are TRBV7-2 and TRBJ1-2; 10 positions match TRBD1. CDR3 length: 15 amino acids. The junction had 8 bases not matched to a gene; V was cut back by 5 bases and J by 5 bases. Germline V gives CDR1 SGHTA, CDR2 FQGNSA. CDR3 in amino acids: CASSHGQGGDYGYTF. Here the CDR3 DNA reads TGTGCCAGCAGCCACGGACAGGGGGGGGATTATGGCTACACCTTC.

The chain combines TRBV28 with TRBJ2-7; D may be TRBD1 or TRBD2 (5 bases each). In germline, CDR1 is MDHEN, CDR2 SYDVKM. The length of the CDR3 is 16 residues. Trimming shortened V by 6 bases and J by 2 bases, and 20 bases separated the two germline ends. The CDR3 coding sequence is TGTGCCAGCAGAGCAATAGGGCAGGGAGCTACCTACGAGCAGTACTTC. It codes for CASRAIGQGATYEQYF.

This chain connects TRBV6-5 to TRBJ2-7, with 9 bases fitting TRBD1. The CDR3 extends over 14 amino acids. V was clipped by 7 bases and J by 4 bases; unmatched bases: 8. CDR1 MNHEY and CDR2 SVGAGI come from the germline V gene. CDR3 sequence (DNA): TGTGCCAGCACCTCCGGGACAGGGATGTACGAGCAGTACTTC. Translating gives CASTSGTGMYEQYF.

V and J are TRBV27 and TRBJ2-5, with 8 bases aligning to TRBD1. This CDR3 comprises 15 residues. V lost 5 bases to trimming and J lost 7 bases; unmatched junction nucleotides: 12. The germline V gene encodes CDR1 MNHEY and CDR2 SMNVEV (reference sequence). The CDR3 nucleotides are TGTGCCAGCAGTGCCGGGACAGGAGCCTCAGGGACCCAGTACTTC. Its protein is CASSAGTGASGTQYF.

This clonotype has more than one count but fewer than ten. The CDR3 coding sequence is TGTGCCAGCAGCTTGGGACTAGTCAATGAGCAGTTCTTC. Its protein is CASSLGLVNEQFF. V is TRBV7-2 and J is TRBJ2-1, with 8 positions matching TRBD2. Germline lookup yields CDR1 SGHTA and CDR2 FQGNSA. V was pared by 3 bases and J by 6 bases, with 1 base of the junction left unmatched. The CDR3 totals 13 residues. The variable domain in full, with the rest retrieved from reference TRBV7-2 and TRBJ2-1, is GAGVSQSPSNKVTEKGKDVELRCDPISGHTALYWYRQSLGQGLEFLIYFQGNSAPDKSGLPSDRFSAERTGGSVSTLTIQRTQQEDSAVYLCASSLGLVNEQFFGPGTRLTVL.

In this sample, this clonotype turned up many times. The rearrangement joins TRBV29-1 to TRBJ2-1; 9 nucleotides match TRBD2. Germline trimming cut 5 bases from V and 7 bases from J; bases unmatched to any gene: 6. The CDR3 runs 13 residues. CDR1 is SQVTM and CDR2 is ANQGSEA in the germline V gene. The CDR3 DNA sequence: TGCAGCGTTCGGATAGCGGGAGAAAATGAGCAGTTCTTC. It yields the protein CSVRIAGENEQFF.

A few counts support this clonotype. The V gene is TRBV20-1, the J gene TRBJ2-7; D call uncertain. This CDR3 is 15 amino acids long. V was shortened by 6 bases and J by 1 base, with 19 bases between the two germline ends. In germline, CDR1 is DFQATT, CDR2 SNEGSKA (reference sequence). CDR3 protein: CSAKRSGYTSYEQYF. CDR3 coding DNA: TGCAGTGCCAAAAGGTCTGGATACACTTCCTACGAGCAGTACTTC.